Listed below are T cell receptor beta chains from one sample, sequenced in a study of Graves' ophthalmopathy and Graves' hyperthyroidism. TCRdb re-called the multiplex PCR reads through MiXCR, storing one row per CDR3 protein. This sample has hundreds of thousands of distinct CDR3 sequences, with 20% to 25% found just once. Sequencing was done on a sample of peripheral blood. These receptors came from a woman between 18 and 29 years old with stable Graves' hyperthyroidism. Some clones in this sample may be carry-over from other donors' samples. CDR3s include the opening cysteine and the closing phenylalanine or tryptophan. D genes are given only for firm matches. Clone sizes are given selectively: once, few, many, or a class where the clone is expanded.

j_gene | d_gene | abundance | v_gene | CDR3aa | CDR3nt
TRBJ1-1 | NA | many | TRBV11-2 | CASSLQRVTEAFF | TGTGCCAGCAGCTTACAAAGAGTAACTGAAGCTTTCTTT
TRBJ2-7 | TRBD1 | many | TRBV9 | CASSVGTGIEQYF | TGTGCCAGCAGCGTAGGGACAGGGATTGAGCAGTACTTC
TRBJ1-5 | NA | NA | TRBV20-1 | CSASLSGWFEQPQHF | TGCAGTGCTAGTTTGTCAGGGTGGTTCGAGCAGCCCCAGCATTTT
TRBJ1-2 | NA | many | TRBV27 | CASSLLGKAGYTF | TGTGCCAGCAGTTTACTAGGGAAGGCTGGCTACACCTTC
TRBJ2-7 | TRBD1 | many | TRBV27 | CASSNGQGTLKQYF | TGTGCCAGCAGTAATGGACAGGGAACCTTAAAGCAGTACTTC
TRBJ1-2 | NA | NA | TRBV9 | CASSVGVAGYYGYTF | TGTGCCAGCAGCGTAGGAGTAGCGGGATACTATGGCTACACCTTC
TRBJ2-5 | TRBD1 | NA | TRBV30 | CAWSDRGGETQYF | TGTGCCTGGAGTGACAGGGGCGGGGAGACCCAGTACTTC
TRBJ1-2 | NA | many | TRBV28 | CASSEGNYGYTF | TGTGCCAGCAGTGAGGGCAACTATGGCTACACCTTC
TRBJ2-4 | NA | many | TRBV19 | CASKGVGDENIQYF | TGTGCCAGTAAGGGGGTAGGAGACGAAAACATTCAGTACTTC
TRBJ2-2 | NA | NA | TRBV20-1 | CSARGIGLYTANTGELFF | TGCAGTGCTAGGGGCATCGGCCTCTACACCGCGAACACCGGGGAGCTGTTTTTT
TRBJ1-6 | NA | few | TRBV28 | CASRRGTGSPLHF | TGTGCCAGCAGGCGAGGGACTGGTTCACCCCTCCACTTT
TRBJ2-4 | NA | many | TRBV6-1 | CASSEDGVAKNIQYF | TGTGCCAGCAGTGAGGACGGGGTTGCCAAAAACATTCAGTACTTC
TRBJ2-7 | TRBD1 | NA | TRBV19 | CASRRRQGANYEQYF | TGTGCCAGTAGACGCAGACAGGGTGCAAACTACGAGCAGTACTTC
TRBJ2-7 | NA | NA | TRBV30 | CAWSRELPEQYF | TGTGCCTGGAGTCGGGAACTCCCCGAGCAGTACTTC
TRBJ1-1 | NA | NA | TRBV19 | CASAGAGPPRGAFF | TGTGCCAGTGCCGGGGCGGGACCACCCCGAGGAGCTTTCTTT
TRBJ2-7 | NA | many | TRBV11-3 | CASSLGYNDYEQYF | TGTGCCAGCAGCTTAGGCTATAACGACTACGAGCAGTACTTC
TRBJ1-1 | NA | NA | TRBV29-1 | CSVDGGPSEAFF | TGCAGCGTTGACGGCGGCCCCTCCGAAGCTTTCTTT
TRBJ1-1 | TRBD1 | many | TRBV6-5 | CASSYADRLNTEAFF | TGTGCCAGCAGCTACGCGGACAGGCTGAACACTGAAGCTTTCTTT
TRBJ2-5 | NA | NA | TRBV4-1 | CASSRRSIETQYF | TGCGCCAGCAGCCGGAGGTCAATAGAGACCCAGTACTTC
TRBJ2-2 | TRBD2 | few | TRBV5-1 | CASSYLAGENTGELFF | TGCGCCAGCAGCTATCTAGCGGGAGAGAACACCGGGGAGCTGTTTTTT
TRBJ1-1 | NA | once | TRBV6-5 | CASSYKSGPSGTEAFF | TGTGCCAGCAGTTACAAGTCGGGACCTTCGGGCACTGAAGCTTTCTTT
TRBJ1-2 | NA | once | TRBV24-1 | CATSESWSGYTF | TGTGCCACCAGTGAAAGTTGGTCTGGCTACACCTTC
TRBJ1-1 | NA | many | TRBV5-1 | CASSFEKGIFTEAFF | TGCGCCAGCAGCTTCGAGAAGGGGATTTTTACTGAAGCTTTCTTT
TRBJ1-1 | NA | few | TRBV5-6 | CASSLIAANTEAFF | TGTGCCAGCAGCTTGATCGCGGCTAACACTGAAGCTTTCTTT
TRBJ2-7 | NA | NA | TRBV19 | CASDPSGGQETYEQYF | TGTGCCAGTGACCCGTCGGGGGGACAGGAGACCTACGAGCAGTACTTC
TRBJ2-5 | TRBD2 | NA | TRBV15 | CATSRTRTSVETQYF | TGTGCCACCAGCAGAACTAGGACTAGCGTGGAGACCCAGTACTTC
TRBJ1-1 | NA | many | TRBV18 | CASVQGANTEAFF | TGTGCCAGCGTACAAGGGGCGAACACTGAAGCTTTCTTT
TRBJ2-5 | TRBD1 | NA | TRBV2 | CANSVLDRQETQYF | TGTGCCAACAGCGTCCTGGACAGGCAAGAGACCCAGTACTTC
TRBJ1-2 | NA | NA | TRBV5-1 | CASSFRLRGSYGYTF | TGCGCCAGCAGCTTCCGCTTGCGGGGGAGCTATGGCTACACCTTC
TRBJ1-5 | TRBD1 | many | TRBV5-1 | CASSLGAQGAGQPQHF | TGCGCCAGCAGCTTGGGGGCACAGGGGGCTGGACAGCCCCAGCATTTT
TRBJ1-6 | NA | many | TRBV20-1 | CSASVQGSSPLHF | TGCAGTGCTAGTGTTCAGGGCAGCTCACCCCTCCACTTT
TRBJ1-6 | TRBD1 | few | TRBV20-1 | CSARPFDRGPNSPLHF | TGCAGTGCTAGACCCTTCGACAGGGGGCCGAATTCACCCCTCCACTTT
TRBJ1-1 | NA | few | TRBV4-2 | CASSQDGRWGQNTEAFF | TGTGCCAGCAGCCAAGATGGTCGGTGGGGACAGAACACTGAAGCTTTCTTT
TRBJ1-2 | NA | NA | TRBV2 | CASSGSAEDRGYTF | TGTGCCAGCAGTGGCAGTGCGGAGGACCGAGGCTACACCTTC
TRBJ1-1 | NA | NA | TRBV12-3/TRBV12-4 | CASSLGRPDTEAFF | TGTGCCAGCAGTTTAGGTCGCCCGGACACTGAAGCTTTCTTT
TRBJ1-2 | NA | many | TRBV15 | CATSRGGKYGYTF | TGTGCCACCAGCCGGGGGGGAAAGTATGGCTACACCTTC
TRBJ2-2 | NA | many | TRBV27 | CASSLLGLRGSGELFF | TGTGCCAGCAGTTTATTGGGACTTCGAGGGTCGGGGGAGCTGTTTTTT
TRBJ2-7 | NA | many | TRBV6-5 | CASLDGYEQYF | TGTGCCAGCCTAGACGGCTACGAGCAGTACTTC
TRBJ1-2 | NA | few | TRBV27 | CASSLTVNLEGYTF | TGTGCCAGCAGTTTGACAGTTAATCTTGAAGGCTACACCTTC
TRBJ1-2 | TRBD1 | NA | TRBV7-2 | CANSSRTGSYGYTF | TGTGCCAACAGCTCCCGGACAGGGAGCTATGGCTACACCTTC
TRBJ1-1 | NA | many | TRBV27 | CASSLAGGLNTEAFF | TGTGCCAGCAGTTTAGCGGGGGGGCTGAACACTGAAGCTTTCTTT
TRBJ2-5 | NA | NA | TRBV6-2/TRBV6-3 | CASSYLLGVPRITQETQYF | TGTGCCAGCAGTTACCTCCTCGGTGTCCCTCGTATAACACAAGAGACCCAGTACTTC
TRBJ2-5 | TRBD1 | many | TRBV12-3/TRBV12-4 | CASNFGQGQETQYF | TGTGCCAGCAACTTCGGACAGGGCCAAGAGACCCAGTACTTC
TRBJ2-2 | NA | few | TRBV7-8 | CASSLLARVDTGELFF | TGTGCCAGCAGCTTACTAGCTAGGGTTGACACCGGGGAGCTGTTTTTT
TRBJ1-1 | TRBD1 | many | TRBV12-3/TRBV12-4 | CASSSWTGWTEAFF | TGTGCCAGCAGTTCCTGGACAGGTTGGACTGAAGCTTTCTTT
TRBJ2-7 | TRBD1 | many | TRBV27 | CASSPMTGSYEQYF | TGTGCCAGCAGTCCTATGACAGGGAGCTACGAGCAGTACTTC
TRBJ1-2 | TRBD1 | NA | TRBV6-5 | CASSSDRASYGYTF | TGTGCCAGCAGTTCGGACAGGGCGAGCTATGGCTACACCTTC
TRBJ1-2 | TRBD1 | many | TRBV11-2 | CASSPQGLRGYTF | TGTGCCAGCAGCCCACAGGGGTTGAGGGGCTACACCTTC
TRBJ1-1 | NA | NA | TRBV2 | CASSRQRTNTEAFF | TGTGCCAGCAGCAGACAGCGAACCAACACTGAAGCTTTCTTT
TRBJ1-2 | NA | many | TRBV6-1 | CASKQRYYGYTF | TGTGCCAGTAAGCAGAGATACTATGGCTACACCTTC
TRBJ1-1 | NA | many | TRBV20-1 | CSASGGMISNTEAFF | TGCAGTGCTAGCGGGGGAATGATCTCCAACACTGAAGCTTTCTTT
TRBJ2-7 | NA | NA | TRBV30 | CAWNLGESEQYF | TGTGCCTGGAATTTGGGCGAAAGCGAGCAGTACTTC
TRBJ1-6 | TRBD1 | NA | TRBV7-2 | CASSLGDRIYNSPLHF | TGTGCCAGCAGCTTAGGGGACAGGATCTATAATTCACCCCTCCACTTT
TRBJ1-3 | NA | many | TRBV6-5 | CASSSLGGNTIYF | TGTGCCAGCAGTTCACTTGGAGGAAACACCATATATTTT
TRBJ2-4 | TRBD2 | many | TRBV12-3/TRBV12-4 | CASSPLSSGRDIQYF | TGTGCCAGCAGTCCCCTATCGAGCGGGAGGGACATTCAGTACTTC
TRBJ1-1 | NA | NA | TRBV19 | CASLDGHTEAFF | TGTGCCAGTTTGGACGGCCACACTGAAGCTTTCTTT
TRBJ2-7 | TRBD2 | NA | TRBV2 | CASSEQGLVAYEQYF | TGTGCCAGCAGTGAACAGGGACTAGTGGCCTACGAGCAGTACTTC